These 14 T cell receptor beta chains came from one sample sequenced in a study of OX40 agonist ivuxolimab in advanced cancers. Data came from immunoSEQ multiplex PCR; TCRdb stores just in-frame clones and leaves some out. This table holds 60,000 to 85,000 clones, 87% found once. This specimen was CD4+ or CD8+ T cells sorted from blood, taken in a trial of the OX40 agonist ivuxolimab. Source of these receptors: an adult with an advanced solid tumor such as melanoma, head and neck, liver or kidney cancer.

This sequence joins TRBV4-2 and TRBJ2-1; the D is unclear. CDR1 is LGHNA, CDR2 YNFKEQ, per germline. V dropped 0 bases and J dropped 0 bases, with 12 bases sitting between them. This CDR3 comprises 17 residues. CDR3 residues: CASSQDPGISSYNEQFF. The DNA for the CDR3 is TGTGCCAGCAGCCAAGATCCAGGTATTAGCTCCTACAATGAGCAGTTCTTC.

CDR3 nucleotide sequence: TGTGCCAGCACCCACAGGTCTAGGGAGACCCAGTACTTC. Translating it yields CASTHRSRETQYF. The rearrangement uses TRBV7-3 and TRBJ2-5; TRBD1 might be the D (5 bases). The CDR3 covers 13 residues. Looked up from germline, CDR1 is SGHTA and CDR2 is FQGTGA. The germline V and J ends were trimmed by 7 bases and 5 bases, with 14 bases remaining between them.

The chain employs TRBV5-4 and TRBJ2-7; 8 bases line up with TRBD1. Germline assignment: CDR1 SGHNT and CDR2 YYREEE (reference sequence). The CDR3 consists of 15 residues. V dropped 4 bases and J dropped 2; count of bases not matched to a gene: 8. The CDR3 DNA follows: TGTGCCAGCAGCCTTGACAGGGGCACGACCTACGAGCAGTACTTC. It translates to CASSLDRGTTYEQYF.

The chain links TRBV18 to TRBJ1-1; D uncertain. The CDR3 covers 21 residues. The V gene's germline CDR1 is KGHSH and CDR2 LQKENI. Trimming removed 4 bases from V and 5 bases from J, with 35 bases in between. CDR3 amino acids: CASSRLAPLTTRPTPSTEAFF. CDR3 nucleotide sequence: TGTGCCAGCTCACGACTCGCTCCCCTAACGACACGCCCGACCCCTTCAACTGAAGCTTTCTTT.

This chain joins TRBV28 and TRBJ2-7; D gene ambiguous. CDR1 and CDR2 from the germline V gene are MDHEN and SYDVKM. The CDR3 is made up of 14 amino acids. The V end lost 5 bases, the J end lost 6 bases, and 17 bases lay between the germline ends. DNA for the CDR3: TGTGCCAGCAGTCCAGTAAATAGGGTTCGCGAGCAGTACTTC. This translates into CASSPVNRVREQYF.

The chain recombines TRBV4-1 with TRBJ2-7; 9 bases line up with TRBD1. Germline CDR1 and CDR2: MGHRA and YSYEKL. V dropped 4 bases and J dropped 1; count of bases not matched to a gene: 8. The CDR3 extends over 16 amino acids. The CDR3 region has the DNA TGCGCCAGCAGCCGGGGGGGACAGGGTTCTTCCTACGAGCAGTACTTC. Its protein is CASSRGGQGSSYEQYF.

This sequence joins TRBV30 and TRBJ1-5; 9 bases line up with TRBD1. Germline trimming cut 1 base from V and 0 bases from J; bases unmatched to any gene: 10. Germline CDR1 reads GTSNPN; CDR2 reads SVGIG (reference sequence). The CDR3 extends over 18 amino acids. CDR3 protein: CAWSETGQGTYSNQPQHF. CDR3 bases: TGTGCCTGGAGTGAAACCGGACAGGGGACCTATAGCAATCAGCCCCAGCATTTT.

This clone showed up just a few times. The V call is TRBV7-3, the J call TRBJ1-6; no reliable D call. CDR3 length: 13 residues. V gave up 4 bases and J gave up 7 bases, with 8 bases separating them. Germline V CDR1 and CDR2: SGHTA, FQGTGA. The DNA for the CDR3 is TGTGCCAGCAGCTCGGTCCCGAATTCACCCCTCCACTTT. Translated, it gives CASSSVPNSPLHF.

V usage is TRBV11-3 and J usage is TRBJ2-3; D is perhaps TRBD2 (5 bases). The V end was cut by 4 bases, the J end by 7 bases, with 9 bases between. The CDR3 loop spans 12 amino acids. Per the germline V gene, CDR1 is SGHNT and CDR2 is YENEEA. CDR3: CASSSSMYTQYF. CDR3 nucleotides: TGTGCCAGCAGCTCTAGCATGTATACGCAGTATTTT. Filled out from reference TRBV11-3 and TRBJ2-3, the complete variable domain reads EAGVVQSPRYKIIEKKQPVAFWCNPISGHNTLYWYLQNLGQGPELLIRYENEEAVDDSQLPKDRFSAERLKGVDSTLKIQPAELGDSAVYLCASSSSMYTQYFGPGTRLTVL.

The chain combines TRBV9 with TRBJ1-1, with D uncertain. The CDR3 has 14 amino acids. V was pared by 5 bases and J by 0 bases, with 11 bases between. The V gene's germline CDR1 is SGDLS and CDR2 YYNGEE. CDR3 coding DNA: TGTGCCAGCAGTGCTGGGCACATGAACACTGAAGCTTTCTTT. Protein sequence: CASSAGHMNTEAFF.

V is TRBV7-6 and J is TRBJ2-1; D is ambiguous. The CDR3 loop spans 11 amino acids. Trimming left V 5 bases short and J 4 bases short, with 3 bases between. CDR1 SGHVS and CDR2 FNYEAQ come from the germline V gene. The CDR3 is CASSPYNEQFF. The CDR3, as DNA: TGTGCCAGCAGCCCATACAATGAGCAGTTCTTC.

The chain joins TRBV4-3 to TRBJ2-1; 8 bases are a match to TRBD1. The CDR3 extends over 17 amino acids. Looked up from germline, CDR1 is LGHNA and CDR2 is YSLEER. V lost 1 base to trimming and J lost 9 bases; unmatched junction nucleotides: 14. As DNA, the CDR3 is TGCGCCAGCAGCCAAGTCAAATCGCAGGGGGCCTTTGGTGAGCAGTTCTTC. It specifies CASSQVKSQGAFGEQFF.

V gene TRBV2 combines with J gene TRBJ1-4; 7 bases are shared with TRBD1. The CDR3 is 14 residues long. Per germline, CDR1 SNHLY and CDR2 FYNNEI. With V trimmed by 6 bases and J by 10 bases, 11 bases remained unmatched. The CDR3 DNA is TGTGCCAGCAGAGGGACAGAAGTTAAGGGAAAACTGTTTTTT. It codes for CASRGTEVKGKLFF.

This chain links TRBV9 with TRBJ2-3, with D perhaps being TRBD1 or TRBD2 (5 bases each). There are 15 residues in the CDR3. Germline values: CDR1 SGDLS, CDR2 YYNGEE. V was cut by 0 bases and J by 3 bases, with 11 bases left in between. DNA for the CDR3: TGTGCCAGCAGCGTAGGGATAGGGGAGACAGATACGCAGTATTTT. Amino acids: CASSVGIGETDTQYF.